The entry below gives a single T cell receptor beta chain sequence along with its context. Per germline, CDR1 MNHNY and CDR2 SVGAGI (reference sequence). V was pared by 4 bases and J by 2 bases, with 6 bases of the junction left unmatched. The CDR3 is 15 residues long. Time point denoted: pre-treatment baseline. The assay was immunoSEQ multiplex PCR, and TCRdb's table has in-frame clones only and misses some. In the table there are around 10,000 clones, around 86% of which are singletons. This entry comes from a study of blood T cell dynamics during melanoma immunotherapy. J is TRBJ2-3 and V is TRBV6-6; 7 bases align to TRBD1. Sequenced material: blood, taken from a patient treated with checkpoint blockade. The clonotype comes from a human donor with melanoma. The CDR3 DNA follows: TGTGCCAGCAGTTCGGGACAGACGGACACAGATACGCAGTATTTT. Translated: CASSSGQTDTDTQYF.